Only one count was recorded for the clone carrying this TCR beta chain. Germline values: CDR1 MNHEY, CDR2 SMNVEV (reference sequence). The CDR3 covers 15 residues. Trimming pared 0 bases from V and 2 bases from J, leaving 10 bases between. This specimen belongs to a study of blood T cell repertoires in COVID-19. For the study at large: Acute-phase and convalescent COVID-19 samples originated in the United States, Italy and Spain.

As originally analysed: Amplified reference gene primers provided the basis for estimating nucleated cell counts. Sequencing used immunoSEQ multiplex PCR; TCRdb keeps in-frame clones, though not all of them. The V and J calls and the clone size are those of that table, but D and trimming were determined from the DNA. Of 150,000 to 200,000 clones in the sample, about 86% were seen once. The clonotype comes from a woman aged 80 or over with acute or convalescent COVID-19. Sequenced input: peripheral blood. This sequence joins TRBV27 and TRBJ1-2; no definite D call. The CDR3, as DNA: TGTGCCAGCAGTTTATCGGGTACAGCCAACTATGGCTACACCTTC. It codes for CASSLSGTANYGYTF.